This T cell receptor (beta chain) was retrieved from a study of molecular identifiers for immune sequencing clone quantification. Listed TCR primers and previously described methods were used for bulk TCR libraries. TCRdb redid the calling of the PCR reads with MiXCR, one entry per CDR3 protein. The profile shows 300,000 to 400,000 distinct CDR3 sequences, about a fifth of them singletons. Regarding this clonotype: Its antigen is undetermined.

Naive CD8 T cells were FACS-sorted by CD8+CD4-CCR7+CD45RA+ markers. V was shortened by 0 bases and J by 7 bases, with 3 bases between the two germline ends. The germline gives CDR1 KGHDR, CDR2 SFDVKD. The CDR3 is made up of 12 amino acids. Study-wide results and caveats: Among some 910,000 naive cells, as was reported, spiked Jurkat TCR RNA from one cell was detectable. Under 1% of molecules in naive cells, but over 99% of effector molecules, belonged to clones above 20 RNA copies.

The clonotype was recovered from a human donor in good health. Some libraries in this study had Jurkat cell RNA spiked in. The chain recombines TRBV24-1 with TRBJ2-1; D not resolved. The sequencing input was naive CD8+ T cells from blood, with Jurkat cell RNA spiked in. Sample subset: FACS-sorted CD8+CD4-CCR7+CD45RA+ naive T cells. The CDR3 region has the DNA TGTGCCACCAGTGATTTGGTTAATGAGCAGTTCTTC. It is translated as CATSDLVNEQFF.